These 30 T cell receptor beta chains came from one sample sequenced in a study of cytomegalovirus exposure and HLA in healthy donors (dated by TCRdb to 2016 to 2017). The method was the immunoSEQ multiplex PCR assay. A mixture of 60 forward primers for TCR Vbeta segments and 13 reverse primers for TCR Jbeta segments was used in the multiplex PCR. TCRdb retrieved this table from immuneACCESS and kept in-frame rearrangements only. Not all clones are present; in checked studies, unresolved V genes account for under half, and no reason is known for the remainder. The sample yields fewer than 200,000 clones; 65% to 70% were counted once. The ten top clones hold 4% to 5.5% of the sample. Sample: PBMCs. The receptors stem from a woman under 30 in good health and CMV-seropositive.

This clone was seen a handful of times. The rearrangement uses TRBV18 and TRBJ2-7; TRBD2 matches at 7 bases. The V gene end was trimmed by 0 bases and the J gene end by 6 bases; junction bases not matched to a gene: 11. The CDR3 spans 16 residues. CDR1 and CDR2 (germline): KGHSH, LQKENI. This chain's CDR3 is CASSPPSGGLMGEQYF. The CDR3 nucleotides are TGTGCCAGCTCACCACCTTCCGGGGGGTTAATGGGCGAGCAGTACTTC.

The chain recombines TRBV7-9 with TRBJ1-1, with 9 positions matching TRBD1. CDR3 length: 16 residues. The germline V gene encodes CDR1 SEHNR and CDR2 FQNEAQ (reference sequence). V lost 4 bases, J lost 3 bases, and 9 bases stayed unmatched. This CDR3 reads CASSSPSQGAYTEAFF. CDR3 nucleotide sequence: TGTGCCAGCAGCTCCCCCTCACAGGGGGCCTACACTGAAGCTTTCTTT.

This clone was recorded a few times. The chain uses TRBV19 and TRBJ2-7, with D possibly matching TRBD2 (6 bases). This CDR3 has 15 amino acids. Germline V lookup: CDR1 LNHDA, CDR2 SQIVND (reference sequence). The ends were cut back, 3 bases at V and 0 bases at J, with 12 bases in the middle. In DNA form, the CDR3 reads TGTGCCAGTAGTATTCAGGTGGGGGGCTCCTACGAGCAGTACTTC. Amino acids: CASSIQVGGSYEQYF.

On this clone: A junction end diverges from the germline sequence, so it may reflect a read error. CDR3 coding DNA: TGTGCTAGCAGCCCTGGACAGGGCGGTAGAAATGAGCAGTTCTTC. Protein product: CASSPGQGGRNEQFF. V is TRBV7-7 and J is TRBJ2-1; TRBD1 aligns across 8 bases. From germline, CDR1 is SSHAT and CDR2 FNYEAQ (reference sequence). The CDR3 is 15 amino acids. The whole variable domain, remainder taken from reference TRBV7-7 and TRBJ2-1, is GAGVSQSPRYKVTKRGQDVTLRCDPISSHATLYWYQQALGQGPEFLTYFNYEAQPDKSGLPSDRFSAERPEGSISTLTIQRTEQRDSAMYRCASSPGQGGRNEQFFGPGTRLTVL.

This chain joins TRBV18 and TRBJ2-7, with TRBD1 identical over 9 bases. The CDR3 sequence is 18 residues long. Looked up from germline, CDR1 is KGHSH and CDR2 is LQKENI. J gave up 5 bases and V 2 bases, and 16 bases lay outside the gene matches. The CDR3 reads CASSPTSGTGSAGNEQYF. Here the CDR3 DNA reads TGTGCCAGCTCACCAACTTCCGGGACAGGGTCGGCGGGGAACGAGCAGTACTTC.

The V call is TRBV5-4, the J call TRBJ1-2; D is perhaps TRBD1 (5 bases). The V end was cut by 0 bases, the J end by 1 base, with 19 bases between. The CDR3 sequence is 18 residues long. Germline assignment: CDR1 SGHNT and CDR2 YYREEE (reference sequence). The CDR3: CASSLARGGRGLNYGYTF. As DNA, the CDR3 is TGTGCCAGCAGCTTGGCTCGGGGGGGAAGAGGGCTTAACTATGGCTACACCTTC.

This rearrangement joins TRBV5-5 to TRBJ2-5; D is possibly TRBD1 (5 bases). The germline V gene encodes CDR1 SGHKS and CDR2 YYEKEE (reference sequence). The CDR3 contains 14 residues. Trimming took off 3 bases at V and 3 bases at J, with 12 bases between the two ends. CDR3 nucleotide sequence: TGTGCCAGCAGCTCGAGCCAGGGAAAAGAGACCCAGTACTTC. It translates to CASSSSQGKETQYF.

The chain carries TRBV12-5 and TRBJ2-7; possibly TRBD1 for D (6 bases). The CDR3 covers 15 residues. Germline V CDR1 and CDR2: LGHNT, FRNRAP. V dropped 1 base and J dropped 1 base, with 11 bases sitting between them. As DNA, the CDR3 is TGTGCTAGTGGTTTGGGAAGGGGGAGTTCCTACGAGCAGTACTTC. Translated, it gives CASGLGRGSSYEQYF.

The chain combines TRBV4-2 with TRBJ2-5, with 9 bases lining up with TRBD2. This CDR3 is 16 amino acids long. Unmatched junction bases numbered 12, after V lost 8 bases and J lost 2 bases. CDR1 is LGHNA and CDR2 is YNFKEQ in the germline V gene. CDR3: CASRPGGGAPQETQYF. The CDR3 DNA follows: TGTGCCAGCCGTCCAGGCGGGGGGGCCCCACAAGAGACCCAGTACTTC.

The rearrangement uses TRBV19 and TRBJ1-2; 7 nucleotides match TRBD1. In germline, CDR1 is LNHDA, CDR2 SQIVND (reference sequence). After removal of 6 bases from V and 4 bases from J, the junction contained 14 bases not matched to a gene. CDR3 size: 16 residues. The DNA for the CDR3 is TGTGCCAGTAGGCTAGATGGAGGGGGCTTTGTCTATGGCTACACCTTC. Protein product: CASRLDGGGFVYGYTF.

The chain employs TRBV7-8 and TRBJ2-2, with D perhaps matching TRBD2 (6 bases). The CDR3 spans 15 residues. Germline CDR1 SGHVS, CDR2 FQNEAQ. V shed 5 bases and J shed 7 bases, with 17 bases lying between them. The CDR3 is CASSPYDLANGELFF. The CDR3 DNA follows: TGTGCCAGCAGCCCGTACGACCTAGCGAACGGGGAGCTGTTTTTT.

The chain joins TRBV28 to TRBJ1-1; 7 bases match TRBD1. CDR1 and CDR2 (germline): MDHEN, SYDVKM. The trim removed 7 bases at V and 10 bases at J, leaving 9 bases unmatched. CDR3 length: 12 residues. The CDR3 protein is CASKGQPLGAFF. The CDR3 bases are TGTGCCAGCAAGGGACAGCCATTAGGAGCTTTCTTT.

The CDR3 DNA reads as TGTGCCAGCAGCCAGTTAAATGACAGGAGCTATGGCTACACCTTC. It specifies CASSQLNDRSYGYTF. The rearrangement uses TRBV5-4 and TRBJ1-2; weak D call: TRBD1 (6 bases). V lost 4 bases and J 4 bases, leaving 17 bases between the germline ends. The CDR3 has 15 amino acids. CDR1 and CDR2 from the germline V gene are SGHNT and YYREEE (reference sequence).

The chain combines TRBV10-1 with TRBJ2-1; D is perhaps TRBD2 (6 bases). Germline V gene lookup returns CDR1 WNHNN and CDR2 SYGVQD (reference sequence). Trimming removed 2 bases from V and 12 bases from J, with 20 bases in between. The CDR3 sequence is 15 residues long. Here the CDR3 reads CASSETRDSPLGQFF. The CDR3 nucleotides read TGCGCCAGCAGTGAGACAAGGGACTCCCCTCTGGGGCAGTTCTTC.

CDR3 bases: TGTGCCAGCAGTTTGGGACAGGGTGGGGCTAACCGGCTCTACACCTTC. Translating it yields CASSLGQGGANRLYTF. The chain recombines TRBV28 with TRBJ1-2, with 9 bases identical to TRBD1. Germline V gene sequence: CDR1 MDHEN, CDR2 SYDVKM. J lost 10 bases, V lost 3 bases, and 15 bases had no gene match. The CDR3 covers 16 residues.

V gene TRBV27 combines with J gene TRBJ1-2; 8 bases map to TRBD1. V lost 6 bases, J lost 2 bases, and 2 bases stayed unmatched. CDR3 length equals 13 residues. Germline loops: CDR1 MNHEY, CDR2 SMNVEV (reference sequence). The CDR3 here is CASSRQGNYGYTF. The CDR3 DNA is TGTGCCAGCAGCAGACAGGGGAACTATGGCTACACCTTC.

The rearrangement links TRBV18 to TRBJ1-5, with D possibly matching TRBD1 (6 bases). Trimming took off 6 bases at V and 4 bases at J, with 16 bases between the two ends. This CDR3 contains 15 residues. Germline CDR1 is KGHSH and CDR2 is LQKENI. The DNA for the CDR3 is TGTGCCAGCTCCGAACAGGGTTTCAAAAATCAGCCCCAGCATTTT. Translated, it gives CASSEQGFKNQPQHF.

This clone turned up a few times. The chain employs TRBV29-1 and TRBJ2-7; 8 positions agree with TRBD1. The ends lost 6 bases at V and 9 bases at J; junction bases unmatched: 16. The CDR3 is made up of 14 amino acids. Germline CDR1 reads SQVTM; CDR2 reads ANQGSEA. CDR3 region: CSVVENMQGAGQYF. CDR3 coding DNA: TGCAGCGTCGTAGAGAACATGCAGGGGGCCGGGCAGTACTTC.

This rearrangement joins TRBV6-1 to TRBJ2-7; TRBD1 matches 8 bases. CDR3 size: 15 residues. Trimming removed 4 bases from V and 4 bases from J; junction bases left unmatched: 9. CDR1 is MNHNS and CDR2 is SASEGT in the germline V gene. The CDR3 DNA reads as TGTGCCAGCAGTGGCGACAGGGGAAGGGTATACGAGCAGTACTTC. This sequence encodes CASSGDRGRVYEQYF.

The V and J genes are TRBV4-2 and TRBJ2-1; 9 positions agree with TRBD2. CDR1 and CDR2 (germline): LGHNA, YNFKEQ. Germline trimming cut 1 base from V and 8 bases from J; bases unmatched to any gene: 9. The CDR3 is 16 amino acids. CDR3 DNA sequence: TGTGCCAGCAGCCAAGGGATAGCGGGAGTACGCCATGAGCAGTTCTTC. It specifies CASSQGIAGVRHEQFF.

The V gene is TRBV7-9, the J gene TRBJ1-3; the D is unclear. The CDR3 loop spans 15 amino acids. Trimming stripped 3 bases from V and 2 bases from J, with 11 bases between. Germline V gene lookup returns CDR1 SEHNR and CDR2 FQNEAQ (reference sequence). CDR3 in amino acids: CASSLALGAGNTIYF. The CDR3 DNA reads TGTGCCAGCAGCTTGGCCCTCGGGGCTGGAAACACCATATATTTT. Full variable domain (remainder filled in from reference TRBV7-9 and TRBJ1-3): DTGVSQNPRHKITKRGQNVTFRCDPISEHNRLYWYRQTLGQGPEFLTYFQNEAQLEKSRLLSDRFSAERPKGSFSTLEIQRTEQGDSAMYLCASSLALGAGNTIYFGEGSWLTVV.

The DNA of the CDR3 is TGTGCCAGCAGTTGGAGATCGGAGCCGAGCTCCTACAATGAGCAGTTCTTC. Protein sequence: CASSWRSEPSSYNEQFF. The chain uses TRBV28 and TRBJ2-1, with D hard to call. Trimming left V 4 bases short and J 0 bases short, with 16 bases between. The germline CDR1 and CDR2 sequences are MDHEN and SYDVKM. There are 17 residues in the CDR3.

The V call is TRBV7-2, the J call TRBJ2-5, with a possible D match to TRBD2 (6 bases). CDR1 and CDR2 (germline): SGHTA, FQGNSA. The CDR3 has 16 residues. V was trimmed by 1 base and J by 0 bases, leaving 12 bases between them. CDR3 DNA sequence: TGTGCCAGCAGCTTAGGGACTATCAAGTACCAAGAGACCCAGTACTTC. Translated: CASSLGTIKYQETQYF.

The rearrangement uses TRBV28 and TRBJ2-5; TRBD1 might be the D (5 bases). V was pared by 6 bases and J by 5 bases, with 19 bases between. CDR1 MDHEN and CDR2 SYDVKM come from the germline V gene. The CDR3 spans 15 residues. CDR3 sequence (DNA): TGTGCCAGCAGGCGCGCAAAAGGGGCGGAGGAGACCCAGTACTTC. It is translated as CASRRAKGAEETQYF. The variable domain in full, completed from reference TRBV28 and TRBJ2-5, reads DVKVTQSSRYLVKRTGEKVFLECVQDMDHENMFWYRQDPGLGLRLIYFSYDVKMKEKGDIPEGYSVSREKKERFSLILESASTNQTSMYLCASRRAKGAEETQYFGPGTRLLVL.

The CDR3 nucleotides read TGTGCCAGCAGTACTACCCTTGGCCGGAACACCGGGGAGCTGTTTTTT. Translation: CASSTTLGRNTGELFF. The chain uses TRBV7-9 and TRBJ2-2; D is unresolved. The length of the CDR3 is 16 residues. Germline values: CDR1 SEHNR, CDR2 FQNEAQ (reference sequence). V dropped 6 bases and J dropped 1 base, with 15 bases sitting between them. Variable domain in full (rest from reference TRBV7-9 and TRBJ2-2): DTGVSQNPRHKITKRGQNVTFRCDPISEHNRLYWYRQTLGQGPEFLTYFQNEAQLEKSRLLSDRFSAERPKGSFSTLEIQRTEQGDSAMYLCASSTTLGRNTGELFFGEGSRLTVL.

The chain couples TRBV27 to TRBJ1-1; 8 positions agree with TRBD1. The ends lost 5 bases at V and 4 bases at J; junction bases unmatched: 3. Germline V gene lookup returns CDR1 MNHEY and CDR2 SMNVEV (reference sequence). The CDR3 length is 13 residues. DNA for the CDR3: TGTGCCAGCAGTCCGACAGGGGTCACTGAAGCTTTCTTT. Protein sequence: CASSPTGVTEAFF.

J is TRBJ1-3 and V is TRBV30; D is ambiguous. V lost 6 bases to trimming and J lost 4 bases, with 4 bases between them. Per the germline V gene, CDR1 is GTSNPN and CDR2 is SVGIG (reference sequence). This CDR3 has 10 residues. The CDR3 DNA is TGTGCCTGCTTAGGAAACACCATATATTTT. It is translated as CACLGNTIYF.

This clone was picked up a small number of times. This sequence joins TRBV14 and TRBJ2-7; 8 bases agree with TRBD2. With 1 base clipped from V and 0 bases from J, the junction kept 2 bases outside the gene matches. CDR1 is SGHDN and CDR2 is FVKESK in the germline V gene. CDR3 length equals 15 residues. CDR3 loop: CASSQGREDSYEQYF. CDR3 coding DNA: TGTGCCAGCAGCCAAGGGCGGGAGGACTCCTACGAGCAGTACTTC.

The V and J genes are TRBV2 and TRBJ2-2; TRBD1 might be the D (6 bases). Germline CDR1 SNHLY, CDR2 FYNNEI. Between the trimmed V and J ends, which lost 4 bases and 5 bases, there was a span of 8 bases. The CDR3 consists of 13 residues. The CDR3 sequence is CASSAQGTGELFF. CDR3 bases: TGTGCCAGCAGTGCCCAGGGGACCGGGGAGCTGTTTTTT.

The CDR3 protein is CASSGSGGVSYNEQFF. In nucleotides, the CDR3 is TGTGCCAGCAGCGGGAGCGGGGGGGTCTCCTACAATGAGCAGTTCTTC. V usage is TRBV9 and J usage is TRBJ2-1, with 10 nucleotides matching TRBD2. The junction had 3 bases not matched to a gene; V was cut back by 3 bases and J by 0 bases. Germline CDR1 and CDR2: SGDLS and YYNGEE. CDR3 size: 16 residues.